The 30 T cell receptor beta chains listed next were all sequenced from one sample in a study of beta chain features in type 1 diabetes. cDNA synthesis used the whole RNA isolate, giving expressed TCRB sequences. The table came from immunoSEQ multiplex PCR; TCRdb's copy has only in-frame clones and leaves some out. The data hold under 350,000 clones, with 8% observed a single time. The specimen sequenced was central memory CD4+ T cells from blood. The receptor source for this set is a woman younger than 30 in good health.

This chain joins TRBV6-5 and TRBJ2-1, with D possibly TRBD1 on 6 matching bases. The CDR3 loop spans 14 amino acids. CDR1 and CDR2 from the germline V gene are MNHEY and SVGAGI. Trimming took off 6 bases at V and 4 bases at J, with 13 bases between the two ends. CDR3 residues: CASRKTGRYNEQFF. Here the CDR3 DNA reads TGTGCCAGCAGGAAGACAGGCCGATACAATGAGCAGTTCTTC.

The chain links TRBV10-3 to TRBJ2-7; 11 bases match TRBD1. From germline, CDR1 is ENHRY and CDR2 SYGVKD. With V trimmed by 7 bases and J by 5 bases, 7 bases remained unmatched. CDR3 length: 14 amino acids. CDR3 in amino acids: CAINHPDRGHEQYF. In DNA, the CDR3 is TGTGCCATCAATCACCCGGACAGGGGGCACGAGCAGTACTTC.

The rearrangement joins TRBV6-5 to TRBJ2-5; perhaps TRBD1 as D (5 bases). V lost 6 bases to trimming and J lost 1 base, with 9 bases between them. CDR1 and CDR2 from the germline V gene are MNHEY and SVGAGI. This CDR3 spans 13 amino acids. The CDR3 sequence: CASRDTPQETQYF. The DNA of the CDR3 is TGTGCCAGCAGGGACACTCCCCAAGAGACCCAGTACTTC.

This clone has a handful of counts. The rearrangement uses TRBV6-5 and TRBJ1-2; D uncertain. Germline-derived CDR1 and CDR2 are MNHEY and SVGAGI. Trimming cost V 7 bases and J 1 base, with 13 bases left between them. CDR3 size: 14 residues. DNA of the CDR3: TGTGCCAGCAACCTGAACAGTGTTAACTATGGCTACACCTTC. This encodes CASNLNSVNYGYTF.

The table lists this clone with a few counts. The chain links TRBV9 to TRBJ2-7, with D possibly being TRBD1 or TRBD2 (5 bases each). The germline V and J ends were trimmed by 5 bases and 2 bases, with 26 bases remaining between them. The germline V gene encodes CDR1 SGDLS and CDR2 YYNGEE. CDR3 length: 18 amino acids. CDR3 region: CASSAKPGPSGRAYEQYF. CDR3 sequence (DNA): TGTGCCAGCAGTGCTAAACCGGGACCCTCGGGTAGGGCCTACGAGCAGTACTTC.

This chain uses TRBV29-1 with TRBJ2-1; 7 nucleotides align to TRBD2. V shed 4 bases, J shed 4 bases, and the junction held 7 bases outside the gene matches. Germline V gene lookup returns CDR1 SQVTM and CDR2 ANQGSEA. This CDR3 region has 14 residues. The CDR3 spells CSVARGNYYNEQFF. The CDR3 nucleotides are TGCAGCGTTGCGCGGGGGAATTATTACAATGAGCAGTTCTTC.

V gene TRBV11-2 combines with J gene TRBJ2-2, with 8 positions matching TRBD1. Germline loops: CDR1 SGHAT, CDR2 FQNNGV. Trimming cost V 3 bases and J 4 bases; bases outside gene matches: 7. This CDR3 region has 16 residues. CDR3 nucleotides: TGTGCCAGCAGCTTTGGTAGGACAGGGAGCACCGGGGAGCTGTTTTTT. It specifies CASSFGRTGSTGELFF.

This clone was counted between two and nine times. The rearrangement links TRBV2 to TRBJ2-2; 7 nucleotides line up with TRBD2. This CDR3 comprises 15 residues. From germline, CDR1 is SNHLY and CDR2 FYNNEI. Germline trimming cut 7 bases from V and 0 bases from J; bases unmatched to any gene: 5. DNA of the CDR3: TGTGCCAGCAAGCTAGCGGTCTCGAACACCGGGGAGCTGTTTTTT. The encoded protein is CASKLAVSNTGELFF.

The gene calls are TRBV7-9 and TRBJ1-5; 11 bases fit TRBD1. V lost 4 bases to trimming and J lost 7 bases; unmatched junction nucleotides: 12. The length of the CDR3 is 17 residues. Germline loops: CDR1 SEHNR, CDR2 FQNEAQ (reference sequence). The CDR3 reads CASSSTRGGQGGQPQHF. DNA of the CDR3: TGTGCCAGCAGCTCCACCAGAGGGGGACAGGGGGGGCAGCCCCAGCATTTT. The full variable domain, with the rest looked up from reference TRBV7-9 and TRBJ1-5, is DTGVSQNPRHKITKRGQNVTFRCDPISEHNRLYWYRQTLGQGPEFLTYFQNEAQLEKSRLLSDRFSAERPKGSFSTLEIQRTEQGDSAMYLCASSSTRGGQGGQPQHFGDGTRLSIL.

The V gene is TRBV7-9, the J gene TRBJ2-1; no definite D call. This CDR3 is 14 amino acids long. Germline V CDR1 and CDR2: SEHNR, FQNEAQ (reference sequence). Trimming removed 8 bases from V and 5 bases from J, with 16 bases in between. The CDR3 nucleotides are TGTGCCAGCGGACCGCGATCGTGGGACAATGAGCAGTTCTTC. It is translated as CASGPRSWDNEQFF.

This clone was recorded a few times. This CDR3 is also generated by other DNA sequences in the sample. The chain uses TRBV6-4 and TRBJ2-3; TRBD1 or TRBD2 may be the D gene (6 bases each). This CDR3 is built from 14 residues. In germline, CDR1 is MRHNA, CDR2 SNTAGT. The ends were cut back, 4 bases at V and 2 bases at J, with 10 bases in the middle. Here the CDR3 reads CASSGGADTDTQYF. The CDR3 DNA is TGTGCCAGCAGTGGGGGGGCCGACACAGATACGCAGTATTTT.

This clone came up a few times. The rearrangement uses TRBV6-5 and TRBJ1-1; D uncertain. V dropped 6 bases and J dropped 0 bases, with 8 bases sitting between them. This CDR3 spans 13 amino acids. CDR1 is MNHEY, CDR2 SVGAGI, per germline. DNA of the CDR3: TGTGCCAGCAGAGACCAGCTGAACACTGAAGCTTTCTTT. Protein: CASRDQLNTEAFF.

This clone showed up just a few times. The rearrangement joins TRBV4-2 to TRBJ2-7, with 12 bases matching TRBD2. V shed 4 bases and J 5 bases; nucleotides not matched to a gene: 6. The CDR3 sequence is 15 residues long. Germline CDR1 LGHNA, CDR2 YNFKEQ. CDR3: CASSPILAGGHEQYF. CDR3 in DNA: TGTGCCAGCAGCCCCATACTAGCGGGAGGACACGAGCAGTACTTC.

The rearrangement links TRBV19 to TRBJ2-5, with 7 bases that match TRBD1. From germline, CDR1 is LNHDA and CDR2 SQIVND (reference sequence). The CDR3 runs 16 residues. Losses at the gene ends were 2 bases for V and 1 base for J; bases not matched to a gene: 7. The DNA for the CDR3 is TGTGCCAGTAGTATAACCGGGACAGCCACCCAAGAGACCCAGTACTTC. It yields the protein CASSITGTATQETQYF.

This chain joins TRBV5-1 and TRBJ2-5; 7 bases are shared with TRBD2. V trimming: 0 bases; J trimming: 3 bases; junction bases outside the gene matches: 5. Germline-derived CDR1 and CDR2 are SGHRS and YFSETQ. CDR3 length: 15 amino acids. The chain's CDR3 is CASSLAAGLEETQYF. The CDR3 DNA reads as TGCGCCAGCAGCTTGGCCGCAGGACTAGAAGAGACCCAGTACTTC.

J is TRBJ2-3 and V is TRBV4-3; D not certain. Germline CDR1 and CDR2: LGHNA and YSLEER. The CDR3 sequence is 16 residues long. Between the trimmed V and J ends, which lost 1 base and 0 bases, there was a span of 11 bases. The CDR3 sequence: CASSQGPLTSTDTQYF. In DNA, the CDR3 is TGCGCCAGCAGCCAAGGCCCTCTAACTAGCACAGATACGCAGTATTTT.

This chain joins TRBV5-4 and TRBJ1-5; D is perhaps TRBD1 (5 bases). Trimming cost V 1 base and J 7 bases, with 12 bases left between them. The CDR3 consists of 14 residues. Germline V gene data show CDR1 as SGHNT and CDR2 as YYREEE (reference sequence). The CDR3: CASSLFGTEQPQHF. CDR3 nucleotides: TGTGCCAGCAGCTTGTTCGGGACGGAACAGCCCCAGCATTTT.

The chain employs TRBV19 and TRBJ2-2, with 7 bases identical to TRBD2. The CDR3 is 15 residues long. CDR1 is LNHDA, CDR2 SQIVND, per germline (reference sequence). V shed 6 bases and J 0 bases; nucleotides not matched to a gene: 4. The CDR3 DNA sequence: TGTGCCAGTAGATTCGGGGGGACGAACACCGGGGAGCTGTTTTTT. Protein sequence: CASRFGGTNTGELFF.

The sample holds many counts of this clone. The rearrangement joins TRBV4-3 to TRBJ2-7; 9 nucleotides line up with TRBD1. The V segment lost 0 bases and the J segment 5 bases; nucleotides outside the gene matches: 11. Germline CDR1 LGHNA, CDR2 YSLEER. This CDR3 region has 17 residues. The CDR3 DNA reads TGCGCCAGCAGCCAAGATCTAGGACAGGGGATGGTCAACGAGCAGTACTTC. Translation gives CASSQDLGQGMVNEQYF.

At least ten counts were recorded for this clone. The chain is built from TRBV5-6 and TRBJ2-4; D unclear. Trimming stripped 1 base from V and 2 bases from J, with 7 bases between. The CDR3 loop spans 14 amino acids. Looked up from germline, CDR1 is SGHDT and CDR2 is YYEEEE. The CDR3 is CASSLWPPKNIQYF. In DNA form, the CDR3 reads TGTGCCAGCAGCTTGTGGCCCCCCAAAAACATTCAGTACTTC.

The chain joins TRBV27 to TRBJ2-1, with 8 nucleotides matching TRBD1. With 5 bases clipped from V and 4 bases from J, the junction kept 7 bases outside the gene matches. Germline values: CDR1 MNHEY, CDR2 SMNVEV (reference sequence). The CDR3 runs 15 residues. The CDR3 here is CASSPGTGIYNEQFF. DNA of the CDR3: TGTGCCAGCAGTCCCGGGACAGGCATATACAATGAGCAGTTCTTC.

V and J are TRBV5-1 and TRBJ2-3; 12 bases align to TRBD2. The CDR3 consists of 17 residues. The germline gives CDR1 SGHRS, CDR2 YFSETQ. With V trimmed by 2 bases and J by 4 bases, 8 bases remained unmatched. The CDR3 loop is CASSLPSSSGRADTQYF. The DNA of the CDR3 is TGCGCCAGCAGCTTACCTTCCTCTAGCGGGAGGGCAGATACGCAGTATTTT.

This clone was recorded a few times. The rearrangement joins TRBV2 to TRBJ1-5; D gene unclear. V lost 4 bases, J lost 2 bases, and 6 bases lay in between. Germline V gene lookup returns CDR1 SNHLY and CDR2 FYNNEI. This CDR3 is 13 amino acids long. The CDR3 region has the DNA TGTGCCAGCAGTGGGGAGGGCAATCAGCCCCAGCATTTT. This gives the protein CASSGEGNQPQHF. Full variable domain (rest looked up from reference TRBV2 and TRBJ1-5): EPEVTQTPSHQVTQMGQEVILRCVPISNHLYFYWYRQILGQKVEFLVSFYNNEISEKSEIFDDQFSVERPDGSNFTLKIRSTKLEDSAMYFCASSGEGNQPQHFGDGTRLSIL.

This clone was detected only a few times. The chain uses TRBV12-5 and TRBJ2-3; no clear D gene. CDR1 and CDR2 from the germline V gene are LGHNT and FRNRAP. V gave up 1 base and J gave up 1 base, with 6 bases separating them. This CDR3 comprises 14 residues. Here the CDR3 DNA reads TGTGCTAGTGGTTTGGGCCAGGGCACAGATACGCAGTATTTT. It yields the protein CASGLGQGTDTQYF.

The genes are TRBV7-3 and TRBJ2-7; 8 bases match TRBD2. CDR3 length: 15 amino acids. V lost 4 bases and J lost 5; bases outside the gene matches: 10. From germline, CDR1 is SGHTA and CDR2 FQGTGA. The chain's CDR3 is CASSSSGGPYDEQYF. The CDR3 DNA follows: TGTGCCAGCAGCTCCTCGGGAGGGCCTTACGACGAGCAGTACTTC. Complete variable domain (other parts from reference TRBV7-3 and TRBJ2-7): GAGVSQTPSNKVTEKGKYVELRCDPISGHTALYWYRQSLGQGPEFLIYFQGTGAADDSGLPNDRFFAVRPEGSVSTLKIQRTERGDSAVYLCASSSSGGPYDEQYFGPGTRLTVT.

V usage is TRBV30 and J usage is TRBJ2-1, with 8 bases matching TRBD2. With 5 bases clipped from V and 2 bases from J, the junction kept 2 bases outside the gene matches. CDR3 size: 13 residues. Per the germline V gene, CDR1 is GTSNPN and CDR2 is SVGIG (reference sequence). DNA for the CDR3: TGTGCCTGGGAGCGGGAGACCTACAATGAGCAGTTCTTC. It translates to CAWERETYNEQFF.

This clone was observed a few times. The chain couples TRBV27 to TRBJ2-3; D may match TRBD1 or TRBD2 (5 bases each). V was shortened by 5 bases and J by 1 base, with 13 bases between the two germline ends. CDR1 is MNHEY and CDR2 is SMNVEV in the germline V gene (reference sequence). The CDR3 is 15 amino acids. DNA for the CDR3: TGTGCCAGCAGTCTCGGGACGGACGGCACAGATACGCAGTATTTT. Protein product: CASSLGTDGTDTQYF.

This clone was seen more than once but under ten times. This chain uses TRBV29-1 with TRBJ2-3; the match to TRBD2 covers 8 bases. Germline values: CDR1 SQVTM, CDR2 ANQGSEA. V was clipped by 4 bases and J by 4 bases; unmatched bases: 13. The CDR3 has 16 residues. The CDR3 sequence: CSVGGLAGGGPDTQYF. The CDR3 DNA is TGCAGCGTTGGGGGCCTGGCGGGCGGGGGGCCAGATACGCAGTATTTT.

The chain has TRBV6-6 and TRBJ1-5, with 10 bases that match TRBD1. From germline, CDR1 is MNHNY and CDR2 SVGAGI (reference sequence). V shed 6 bases, J shed 2 bases, and the junction held 4 bases outside the gene matches. The length of the CDR3 is 15 residues. CDR3 sequence: CASRETGGGNQPQHF. In DNA, the CDR3 is TGTGCCAGCAGGGAGACAGGGGGCGGCAATCAGCCCCAGCATTTT.

This clone was counted a few times. The CDR3 DNA reads as TGTGCCAGCAGGACAGGGGGCGGCTCTGGCTACACCTTC. It is translated as CASRTGGGSGYTF. This chain joins TRBV27 and TRBJ1-2; 10 nucleotides match TRBD1. The junction had 5 bases not matched to a gene; V was cut back by 6 bases and J by 7 bases. The CDR3 totals 13 residues. Germline assignment: CDR1 MNHEY and CDR2 SMNVEV (reference sequence).